The rows below give T cell receptor beta chains drawn from one sample of a study of identical twins. In TCRdb, the 5' RACE reads were re-called with MiXCR into one record per CDR3 protein. Here the sample spans 570,000 or so distinct CDR3 sequences, 9.6% being singletons. The same specimen was also included in a second study, on yellow fever vaccine responses in identical twins.

The sample taken for sequencing was PBMCs. These receptors were collected from a woman in her late teens or twenties in good health. Both conserved end residues are part of each CDR3. Each record gives: J gene, V gene, clone size, D gene, CDR3 protein, CDR3 DNA. D genes are given only for firm matches. A row's size may be missing; if present it is once, few, many or a size class.

TRBJ2-7	TRBV27	few	-	CASSSGVQYEQYF	TGTGCCAGCAGTTCGGGAGTCCAATACGAGCAGTACTTC
TRBJ1-2	TRBV5-1	few	-	CASSSAGEVDGYTF	TGCGCCAGCAGCTCGGCCGGGGAGGTCGATGGCTACACCTTC
TRBJ2-1	TRBV7-3	many	TRBD2	CASSLSSGGYNEQFF	TGTGCCAGCAGCTTATCCAGCGGGGGCTACAATGAGCAGTTCTTC
TRBJ2-7	TRBV7-9	few	-	CASSSNRERPDEQYF	TGTGCCAGCAGCTCAAACCGGGAACGACCTGACGAGCAGTACTTC
TRBJ2-1	TRBV3-1	-	-	CASSLNADRYNEQFF	TGTGCCAGCAGCCTAAACGCCGACAGATACAATGAGCAGTTCTTC
TRBJ1-5	TRBV5-1	-	-	CASSRGFEPQHF	TGCGCCAGCAGCCGGGGTTTCGAGCCCCAGCATTTT
TRBJ2-2	TRBV27	few	TRBD1	CASSFRRDRGRAGELFF	TGTGCCAGCAGTTTCCGCCGGGACAGGGGGCGCGCCGGGGAGCTGTTTTTT
TRBJ2-5	TRBV6-2/TRBV6-3	few	-	CASSAPLTETQYF	TGTGCCAGCAGCGCTCCCCTAACGGAGACCCAGTACTTC
TRBJ2-3	TRBV7-2	-	-	CASRMAEPDTQYF	TGTGCCAGCAGGATGGCAGAGCCAGATACGCAGTATTTT
TRBJ2-5	TRBV28	few	-	CASNPRVRETQYF	TGTGCCAGCAATCCCCGGGTACGGGAGACCCAGTACTTC
TRBJ2-1	TRBV7-2	many	TRBD2	CASSLARGAGGYQFF	TGTGCCAGCAGCTTAGCGCGAGGAGCGGGAGGCTACCAGTTCTTC
TRBJ1-1	TRBV7-9	many	-	CASSSLQGNYGTEAFF	TGTGCCAGCAGCTCCCTCCAGGGGAATTATGGCACTGAAGCTTTCTTT
TRBJ2-2	TRBV29-1	-	-	CSVRSLTNTGELFF	TGCAGCGTTCGGAGTCTCACGAACACCGGGGAGCTGTTTTTT
TRBJ2-3	TRBV10-3	-	TRBD2	CAARPAGVADTQYF	TGTGCCGCCCGACCAGCGGGAGTCGCAGATACGCAGTATTTT
TRBJ1-3	TRBV20-1	-	-	CSARDPSGNTIYF	TGCAGTGCTAGAGATCCATCTGGAAACACCATATATTTT